Below are 26 T cell receptor beta chains sequenced from a single sample in a study of blood T cells in healthy people across ages. Sample-barcoded 5' priming and a J-beta primer mix drove a second PCR of roughly 6 to 12 cycles. MiXCR, applied by TCRdb to the 5' RACE reads, yields one record per CDR3 protein. The table lists just over 1 million distinct CDR3 sequences, over 35% of them singletons. Sequencing was performed on blood. These receptors were collected from a woman aged 55-75 years in good health.

This clonotype was recorded at least ten times. With a much larger clone just one base away, this may be a read error. The CDR3 loop is CASSVFGYNQPQHF. Here the CDR3 DNA reads TGTGCCAGCAGTGTATTCGGATACAATCAGCCCCAGCATTTT. The J gene is TRBJ1-5, the V gene TRBV12-3 or TRBV12-4, with no clear D. This CDR3 has 14 residues. V was pared by 5 bases and J by 3 bases, with 11 bases between.

This sequence joins TRBV5-5 and TRBJ2-7; perhaps TRBD2 as D (5 bases). The V and J ends lost 4 bases and 7 bases respectively, with 9 bases between them. The CDR3 is 11 residues long. Germline CDR1 is SGHKS and CDR2 is YYEKEE (reference sequence). CDR3 region: CASSHRREQYF. The CDR3 nucleotides are TGTGCCAGCAGCCATCGGAGGGAGCAGTACTTC.

Concerning this clonotype itself: It may be a read error: a sequence one base away is much more abundant. J is TRBJ2-1 and V is TRBV9, with 13 positions matching TRBD2. Germline V lookup: CDR1 SGDLS, CDR2 YYNGEE. The CDR3 extends over 16 amino acids. The CDR3 here is CAGSVGGLAGINEQFF. DNA of the CDR3: TGTGCCGGCAGCGTAGGGGGACTAGCGGGGATCAATGAGCAGTTCTTC.

The chain links TRBV29-1 to TRBJ2-7; a possible D gene is TRBD1 (6 bases). The CDR3 spans 14 residues. The germline V and J ends were trimmed by 6 bases and 0 bases, with 15 bases remaining between them. CDR1 SQVTM and CDR2 ANQGSEA come from the germline V gene. CDR3 sequence: CSVTTGRSSYEQYF. Here the CDR3 DNA reads TGCAGCGTGACCACAGGGAGAAGCTCCTACGAGCAGTACTTC.

The chain employs TRBV28 and TRBJ2-1; 8 bases fit TRBD1. The CDR3 is made up of 16 amino acids. The junction had 11 bases not matched to a gene; V was cut back by 3 bases and J by 7 bases. The germline V gene has CDR1 MDHEN and CDR2 SYDVKM. The CDR3: CASSLLSGGVRNEQFF. CDR3 bases: TGTGCCAGCAGTTTGTTGTCAGGGGGCGTCAGGAATGAGCAGTTCTTC.

Many counts were recorded for this clonotype. The rearrangement joins TRBV27 to TRBJ2-7; D is perhaps TRBD1 or TRBD2 (6 bases each). The germline gives CDR1 MNHEY, CDR2 SMNVEV (reference sequence). CDR3 length equals 15 residues. The V end was cut by 2 bases, the J end by 0 bases, with 11 bases between. CDR3 region: CASSLRGAPSYEQYF. The CDR3 DNA reads as TGTGCCAGCAGTTTAAGGGGGGCACCCTCCTACGAGCAGTACTTC.

The table lists this clonotype with a few counts. V and J are TRBV11-2 and TRBJ2-4; D gene ambiguous. CDR3 length: 14 residues. Trimming stripped 5 bases from V and 6 bases from J, with 14 bases between. CDR1 and CDR2 from the germline V gene are SGHAT and FQNNGV. The CDR3, as DNA: TGTGCCAGCAGCCACCCAAGGGCAGGAAACATTCAGTACTTC. Its translation: CASSHPRAGNIQYF.

The chain is built from TRBV20-1 and TRBJ2-5; TRBD2 aligns across 10 bases. The germline V gene encodes CDR1 DFQATT and CDR2 SNEGSKA (reference sequence). The CDR3 is 16 amino acids. Unmatched junction bases numbered 14, after V lost 3 bases and J lost 7 bases. The CDR3 reads CSARRVSGRLRGTQYF. CDR3 coding DNA: TGCAGTGCTAGGAGGGTTAGCGGGAGGTTGAGAGGGACCCAGTACTTC.

This clonotype was seen only a few times. The chain recombines TRBV27 with TRBJ1-1, with D unresolved. The V gene's germline CDR1 is MNHEY and CDR2 SMNVEV (reference sequence). The CDR3 has 14 amino acids. V was cut by 1 base and J by 2 bases, with 8 bases left in between. The CDR3 loop reads CASSLFDGNTEAFF. The CDR3 DNA sequence: TGTGCCAGCAGTTTATTTGACGGTAACACTGAAGCTTTCTTT.

The rearrangement links TRBV12-3 or TRBV12-4 to TRBJ1-4; TRBD1 might be the D (6 bases). V gave up 8 bases and J gave up 8 bases, with 24 bases separating them. The CDR3 totals 16 residues. The CDR3: CASGLQGRGFHEKLFF. The CDR3 coding sequence is TGTGCCAGCGGATTACAGGGTAGGGGCTTTCACGAAAAACTGTTTTTT.

The chain joins TRBV2 to TRBJ2-1; the match to TRBD2 covers 8 bases. CDR3 length equals 16 residues. V lost 1 base, J lost 5 bases, and 7 bases stayed unmatched. Germline V lookup: CDR1 SNHLY, CDR2 FYNNEI. The CDR3 coding sequence is TGTGCCAGCAGTGAAGAGGGGACTAGAACAGACAATGAGCAGTTCTTC. This encodes CASSEEGTRTDNEQFF.

There are a few counts of this clonotype. V gene TRBV6-1 combines with J gene TRBJ1-1; D not resolved. Germline assignment: CDR1 MNHNS and CDR2 SASEGT. CDR3 length: 12 amino acids. V was cut by 6 bases and J by 5 bases, with 10 bases left in between. The CDR3 loop is CASRRVGTEAFF. The DNA for the CDR3 is TGTGCCAGCAGGAGAGTTGGGACTGAAGCTTTCTTT.

This chain connects TRBV5-1 to TRBJ1-2; TRBD1 is a possible D gene (5 bases). Germline loops: CDR1 SGHRS, CDR2 YFSETQ. The CDR3 length is 16 residues. The V gene lost 4 bases and the J gene lost 2 bases, with 18 bases spanning the gap. The DNA for the CDR3 is TGCGCCAGCAGCCGCGGGTCAGGGCGGTCGAACTATGGCTACACCTTC. This gives the protein CASSRGSGRSNYGYTF.

This clonotype was detected a few times. The J gene is TRBJ2-5, the V gene TRBV2; the match to TRBD1 covers 10 bases. The CDR3 contains 15 residues. V was pared by 7 bases and J by 3 bases, with 8 bases of the junction left unmatched. CDR1 SNHLY and CDR2 FYNNEI come from the germline V gene. DNA of the CDR3: TGTGCCAGCACCAGGGACAGGGGAACAGAAGAGACCCAGTACTTC. This codes for CASTRDRGTEETQYF.

The chain is built from TRBV4-2 and TRBJ2-3; maybe TRBD1 (6 bases). The CDR3 runs 18 residues. Germline-derived CDR1 and CDR2 are LGHNA and YNFKEQ. The V and J ends lost 1 base and 2 bases respectively, with 19 bases between them. CDR3 DNA sequence: TGTGCCAGCAGCCAAGGGGGGCTCCGCCACCGCTACACAGATACGCAGTATTTT. Residues: CASSQGGLRHRYTDTQYF.

The chain employs TRBV5-1 and TRBJ2-1; 7 bases agree with TRBD1. V lost 4 bases, J lost 4 bases, and 14 bases stayed unmatched. This CDR3 contains 17 residues. Germline V gene sequence: CDR1 SGHRS, CDR2 YFSETQ. The CDR3 nucleotides are TGCGCCAGCAGCCTGACCGACAGGGTGGGGATTTACAATGAGCAGTTCTTC. This encodes CASSLTDRVGIYNEQFF. Full variable domain (rest looked up from reference TRBV5-1 and TRBJ2-1): KAGVTQTPRYLIKTRGQQVTLSCSPISGHRSVSWYQQTPGQGLQFLFEYFSETQRNKGNFPGRFSGRQFSNSRSEMNVSTLELGDSALYLCASSLTDRVGIYNEQFFGPGTRLTVL.

The rearrangement uses TRBV10-3 and TRBJ2-5, with a possible D match to TRBD2 (6 bases). Between the trimmed V and J ends, which lost 6 bases and 11 bases, there was a span of 22 bases. Germline lookup yields CDR1 ENHRY and CDR2 SYGVKD. The CDR3 totals 14 residues. The CDR3 nucleotides are TGTGCCATCAGACCCGGGGGAGAGTACAATGAGCAGTACTTC. This translates into CAIRPGGEYNEQYF.

This clonotype turned up a few times. The genes are TRBV7-9 and TRBJ2-5; tentatively, D is TRBD1 (6 bases). The J call is doubtful: the DNA matches TRBJ2-7 better. Germline CDR1 SEHNR, CDR2 FQNEAQ (reference sequence). The CDR3 has 16 residues. In nucleotides, the CDR3 is TGTGCCAGCAGCTTAAGGACAGCATCGGTGATAGGCGAGCAGTACTTC. This sequence encodes CASSLRTASVIGEQYF.

This clonotype was seen only once. The chain links TRBV12-3 or TRBV12-4 to TRBJ1-4; 9 nucleotides agree with TRBD1. The CDR3 has 14 residues. Unmatched junction bases numbered 6, after V lost 5 bases and J lost 8 bases. The CDR3 nucleotides are TGTGCCAGCAGTCCACAGGGGGCCGGGGAAAAACTGTTTTTT. Protein: CASSPQGAGEKLFF.

The rearrangement joins TRBV5-1 to TRBJ2-7; TRBD2 matches 10 bases. Germline V lookup: CDR1 SGHRS, CDR2 YFSETQ. The CDR3 spans 14 residues. With V trimmed by 2 bases and J by 4 bases, 3 bases remained unmatched. Here the CDR3 reads CASSFASGGYEQYF. CDR3 in DNA: TGCGCCAGCAGCTTCGCTAGCGGGGGATACGAGCAGTACTTC.

J is TRBJ1-2 and V is TRBV27; TRBD1 is a possible D gene (5 bases). Germline V gene lookup returns CDR1 MNHEY and CDR2 SMNVEV (reference sequence). The CDR3 has 16 amino acids. Trimming cost V 7 bases and J 0 bases, with 18 bases left between them. CDR3 loop: CASTPRGTVTNYGYTF. In nucleotides, the CDR3 is TGTGCCAGCACCCCGCGCGGGACCGTAACTAACTATGGCTACACCTTC.

This clonotype was observed a single time. This rearrangement joins TRBV7-2 to TRBJ2-3, with TRBD1 identical over 9 bases. The CDR3 runs 16 residues. The V segment lost 6 bases and the J segment 2 bases; nucleotides outside the gene matches: 9. CDR1 is SGHTA, CDR2 FQGNSA, per germline. CDR3 protein: CASRSTGGAVTDTQYF. DNA of the CDR3: TGTGCCAGCAGGTCGACAGGGGGGGCGGTCACAGATACGCAGTATTTT. The full variable domain, its missing parts supplied by reference TRBV7-2 and TRBJ2-3, is GAGVSQSPSNKVTEKGKDVELRCDPISGHTALYWYRQSLGQGLEFLIYFQGNSAPDKSGLPSDRFSAERTGGSVSTLTIQRTQQEDSAVYLCASRSTGGAVTDTQYFGPGTRLTVL.

In its sample, this clonotype was seen a few times. The chain uses TRBV7-2 and TRBJ2-1, with a weak D call TRBD1 (10 bases). In germline, CDR1 is SGHTA, CDR2 FQGNSA. The CDR3 extends over 19 amino acids. V was shortened by 5 bases and J by 10 bases, with 33 bases between the two germline ends. CDR3 residues: CASSRRDRGLALAQSEQFF. The DNA for the CDR3 is TGTGCCAGCAGCCGCCGGGACAGGGGACTAGCCCTCGCTCAGAGCGAGCAGTTCTTC.

Ten or more counts support this clonotype. V gene TRBV27 combines with J gene TRBJ2-1, with D perhaps matching TRBD1 (6 bases). This CDR3 contains 12 residues. Germline V CDR1 and CDR2: MNHEY, SMNVEV (reference sequence). The V end was cut by 2 bases, the J end by 7 bases, with 6 bases between. CDR3 amino acids: CASSLRGNEQFF. DNA of the CDR3: TGTGCCAGCAGTTTAAGGGGGAATGAGCAGTTCTTC.

J is TRBJ2-1 and V is TRBV29-1; no definite D call. Germline V CDR1 and CDR2: SQVTM, ANQGSEA. The CDR3 covers 11 residues. The V gene lost 7 bases and the J gene lost 3 bases, with 7 bases spanning the gap. CDR3 amino acids: CSADVYNEQFF. CDR3 DNA sequence: TGCAGCGCCGATGTCTACAATGAGCAGTTCTTC.

This clonotype was detected a few times. CDR3 DNA: TGTGCCAGCAGTTACGGGACACTCTCCTACGAGCAGTACTTC. Residues: CASSYGTLSYEQYF. The rearrangement links TRBV6-6 to TRBJ2-7; tentative D call: TRBD1 (6 bases). Per germline, CDR1 MNHNY and CDR2 SVGAGI (reference sequence). CDR3 length equals 14 residues. V lost 2 bases, J lost 0 bases, and 8 bases lay in between.